The 8 T cell receptor beta chains below come from one sample, sequenced in a study of beta chain features in type 1 diabetes. The isolated RNA, all of it, was reverse transcribed, so expressed TCRB transcripts were what got sequenced. TCRdb's table, derived via immunoSEQ multiplex PCR, lists solely in-frame clones and lacks some. In the table there are roughly 380,000 clones, roughly a fifth of which are singletons. The specimen sequenced was naive CD4+ T cells from blood. These receptor sequences come from a woman aged 18-29 years in good health.

The chain couples TRBV12-5 to TRBJ1-5; D might be TRBD1 (5 bases). The germline gives CDR1 LGHNT, CDR2 FRNRAP. Trimming stripped 4 bases from V and 1 base from J, with 11 bases between. CDR3 length: 15 residues. The CDR3 loop is CASGWGRSSNQPQHF. The CDR3 DNA reads TGTGCTAGTGGTTGGGGCAGGTCGAGCAATCAGCCCCAGCATTTT.

This rearrangement joins TRBV18 to TRBJ2-3; a weak D match, TRBD2 (5 bases). This CDR3 has 12 amino acids. Between the trimmed V and J ends, which lost 2 bases and 6 bases, there was a span of 6 bases. Germline loops: CDR1 KGHSH, CDR2 LQKENI. CDR3 DNA: TGTGCCAGCTCACCAAGGACTGATACGCAGTATTTT. It encodes CASSPRTDTQYF.

This clone was detected only a few times. The genes are TRBV7-2 and TRBJ2-5, with D maybe TRBD2 (5 bases). CDR3 size: 15 residues. Germline-derived CDR1 and CDR2 are SGHTA and FQGNSA. Trimming took off 0 bases at V and 7 bases at J, with 15 bases between the two ends. The CDR3 sequence: CASSLATTTPGTQYF. Written as DNA, the CDR3 is TGTGCCAGCAGCTTAGCCACGACTACCCCAGGGACCCAGTACTTC.

The rearrangement links TRBV4-3 to TRBJ1-2; D gene uncertain. The germline V and J ends were trimmed by 0 bases and 0 bases, with 8 bases remaining between them. This CDR3 contains 15 residues. In germline, CDR1 is LGHNA, CDR2 YSLEER. The CDR3 bases are TGCGCCAGCAGCCAAGATCAAGGAGCTAACTATGGCTACACCTTC. Translating it yields CASSQDQGANYGYTF.

This clone turned up a few times. The chain employs TRBV18 and TRBJ2-2, with 9 nucleotides matching TRBD1. CDR3 length: 14 residues. V dropped 8 bases and J dropped 4; count of bases not matched to a gene: 5. Germline V lookup: CDR1 KGHSH, CDR2 LQKENI. For the CDR3, the DNA is TGTGCCAGCCGAACAGGGGGCCTCACCGGGGAGCTGTTTTTT. Translated: CASRTGGLTGELFF.

V gene TRBV27 combines with J gene TRBJ2-5, with TRBD1 matching over 8 bases. With V trimmed by 5 bases and J by 4 bases, 6 bases remained unmatched. The V gene's germline CDR1 is MNHEY and CDR2 SMNVEV (reference sequence). The CDR3 has 14 amino acids. The DNA for the CDR3 is TGTGCCAGCAGTGTGACAGGGGTGGGAGAGACCCAGTACTTC. Amino acid sequence: CASSVTGVGETQYF.

This clone was counted between two and nine times. The V gene is TRBV19, the J gene TRBJ1-5; the D gene is possibly TRBD1 (5 bases). From germline, CDR1 is LNHDA and CDR2 SQIVND (reference sequence). This CDR3 is 13 amino acids long. Trimming pared 5 bases from V and 9 bases from J, leaving 14 bases between. CDR3 loop: CASSVDGGRPQHF. The CDR3, as DNA: TGTGCCAGTAGTGTCGACGGGGGTAGGCCCCAGCATTTT. The full variable domain, with the rest looked up from reference TRBV19 and TRBJ1-5, is DGGITQSPKYLFRKEGQNVTLSCEQNLNHDAMYWYRQDPGQGLRLIYYSQIVNDFQKGDIAEGYSVSREKKESFPLTVTSAQKNPTAFYLCASSVDGGRPQHFGDGTRLSIL.

This chain links TRBV6-1 with TRBJ2-2; the D is unclear. CDR1 and CDR2 (germline): MNHNS, SASEGT. The CDR3 loop spans 14 amino acids. V lost 2 bases to trimming and J lost 4 bases, with 8 bases between them. DNA for the CDR3: TGTGCCAGCAGTGAAATCAAACTCACCGGGGAGCTGTTTTTT. It yields the protein CASSEIKLTGELFF.